Sequencing of this TCR beta chain was carried out in a study of post-analysis software for immune sequencing data (dated by TCRdb to the mid-2010s). In the study overall: Relapsing-remitting, secondary progressive and progressive-relapsing multiple sclerosis were recorded as disease courses, and subtype annotation was lacking for some patients. The patient repertoires were compared against more than 10 previously published healthy control repertoires obtained from donors aged about 6 to 26 years. A subset of samples was prepared in parallel using single-end sample barcoding, then pooled and co-amplified after Illumina adapter ligation. Results the study describes overall, beyond this receptor: Strong co-clustering of samples prepared in the same batch was shown by direct clustering with F measure, prompting a batch-effect correction. Normalized Chao1 diversity was significantly lower in multiple sclerosis patients than controls, suggesting substantial peripheral T-cell clonal expansion. The multiple sclerosis patient group was slightly younger than the control group. Significantly higher frequencies in patients than in controls were found for roughly 5 TRBV segments, including TRBV5-6, TRBV5-1 and TRBV20-1.

To demonstrate the VDJtools post-analysis software, the study profiled TCR beta repertoires from the peripheral blood of 13 young patients with multiple sclerosis. Multiple sclerosis patients were children and adolescents aged roughly 6 to 17 years. Taken from the germline V gene, the CDR1 and CDR2 loops are SQVTM and ANQGSEA. V loses 7 bases, J loses 0 bases, and the germline ends lie 9 bases apart. The CDR3 spans 12 residues, from the cysteine through the phenylalanine. Only CDR3 DNA remains: 36 bases, in frame from the first base. The method behind the library was PCR. These reads were obtained on an Illumina HiSeq 2500. To reduce PCR and sequencing biases, unique molecular identifiers were built into the TCR beta cDNA libraries. Per 1 to 10 million input T cells, roughly 0.5 million cDNA molecules were obtained, such that each molecule approximated one T cell. The patient libraries were prepared and sequenced using the same protocol as the earlier healthy control dataset. Within a given batch, samples were prepared together, multiplexed and sequenced on the same HiSeq lane. Regarding the original processing steps: Raw barcoded reads were processed with MIGEC, discarding single-read molecular identifier groups before consensus assembly and CDR3 extraction. Clonotype tables were post-analysed with VDJtools, normalizing diversity by down-sampling all datasets to the smallest sample size. In repertoire overlap clustering, CDR3 amino acid sequences, but not nucleotide sequences, were matched to correct batch-related cross-sample contamination. TCRdb's own reprocessing of the public reads used fastp at Q25 and MiXCR and kept productive beta chains. All rows with the same CDR3 protein become a single entry with the most common DNA and genes. It is TCRdb's table, rather than the study itself, that gives the V and J calls and clone size. Counted in this sample were 650,000 to 850,000 distinct CDR3 sequences; approximately 57% of them appeared once. The ten most abundant clones make up approximately 4.2% of the sample.

A remark on this clonotype: Its antigen remains undetermined. Base qualities are not recorded, but no much larger clone differs from it by a single base.

The chain is encoded by TRBV29-1 joined to TRBJ1-1; no D gene is confidently identified. The source of this sequence is a girl between 10 and 17 years old with multiple sclerosis. Source material: blood. Here the CDR3 is given as CSAVGMNTEAFF. The sequence in DNA is TGCAGCGCCGTTGGAATGAACACTGAAGCTTTCTTT.